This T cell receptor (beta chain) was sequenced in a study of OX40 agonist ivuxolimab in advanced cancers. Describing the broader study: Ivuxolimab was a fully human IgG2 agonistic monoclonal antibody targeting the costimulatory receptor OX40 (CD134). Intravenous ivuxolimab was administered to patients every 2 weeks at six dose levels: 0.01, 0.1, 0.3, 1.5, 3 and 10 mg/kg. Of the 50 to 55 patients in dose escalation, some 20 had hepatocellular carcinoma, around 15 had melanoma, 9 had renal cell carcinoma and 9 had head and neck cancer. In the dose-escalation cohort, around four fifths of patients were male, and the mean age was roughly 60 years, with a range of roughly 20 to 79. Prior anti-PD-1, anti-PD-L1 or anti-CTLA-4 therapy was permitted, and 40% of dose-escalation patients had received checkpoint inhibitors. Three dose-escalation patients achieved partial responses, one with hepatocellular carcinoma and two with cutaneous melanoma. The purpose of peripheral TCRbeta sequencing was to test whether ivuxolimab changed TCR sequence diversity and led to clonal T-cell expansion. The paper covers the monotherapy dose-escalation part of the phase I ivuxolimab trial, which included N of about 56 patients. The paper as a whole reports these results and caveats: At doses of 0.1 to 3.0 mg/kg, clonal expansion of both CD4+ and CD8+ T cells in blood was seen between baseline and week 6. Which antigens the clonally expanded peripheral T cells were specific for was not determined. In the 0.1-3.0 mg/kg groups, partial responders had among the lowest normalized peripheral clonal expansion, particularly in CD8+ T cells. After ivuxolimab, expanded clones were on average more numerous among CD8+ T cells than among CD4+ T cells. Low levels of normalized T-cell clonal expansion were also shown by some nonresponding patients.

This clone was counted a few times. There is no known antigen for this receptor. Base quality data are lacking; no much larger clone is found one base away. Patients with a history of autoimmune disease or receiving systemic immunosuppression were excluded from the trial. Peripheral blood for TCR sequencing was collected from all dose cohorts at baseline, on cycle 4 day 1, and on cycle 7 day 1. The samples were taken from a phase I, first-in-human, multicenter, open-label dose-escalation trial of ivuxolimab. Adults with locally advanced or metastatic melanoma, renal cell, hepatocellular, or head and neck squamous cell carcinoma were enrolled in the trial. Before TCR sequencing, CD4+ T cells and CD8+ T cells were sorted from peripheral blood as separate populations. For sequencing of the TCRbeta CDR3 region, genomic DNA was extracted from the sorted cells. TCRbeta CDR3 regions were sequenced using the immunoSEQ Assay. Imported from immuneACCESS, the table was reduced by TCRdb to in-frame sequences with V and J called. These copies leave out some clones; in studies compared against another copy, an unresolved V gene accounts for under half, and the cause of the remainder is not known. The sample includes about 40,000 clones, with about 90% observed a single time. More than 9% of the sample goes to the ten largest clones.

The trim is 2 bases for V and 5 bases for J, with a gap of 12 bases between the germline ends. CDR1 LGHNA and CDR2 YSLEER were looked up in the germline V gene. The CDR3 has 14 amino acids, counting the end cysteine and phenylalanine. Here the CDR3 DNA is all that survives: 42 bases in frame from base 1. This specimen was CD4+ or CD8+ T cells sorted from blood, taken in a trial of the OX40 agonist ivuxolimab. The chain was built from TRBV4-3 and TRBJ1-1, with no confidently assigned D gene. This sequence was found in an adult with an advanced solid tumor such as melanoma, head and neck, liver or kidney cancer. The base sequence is TGCGCCAGCAGCCAATTTGAAGGGATAACTGAAGCTTTCTTT. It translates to CASSQFEGITEAFF.